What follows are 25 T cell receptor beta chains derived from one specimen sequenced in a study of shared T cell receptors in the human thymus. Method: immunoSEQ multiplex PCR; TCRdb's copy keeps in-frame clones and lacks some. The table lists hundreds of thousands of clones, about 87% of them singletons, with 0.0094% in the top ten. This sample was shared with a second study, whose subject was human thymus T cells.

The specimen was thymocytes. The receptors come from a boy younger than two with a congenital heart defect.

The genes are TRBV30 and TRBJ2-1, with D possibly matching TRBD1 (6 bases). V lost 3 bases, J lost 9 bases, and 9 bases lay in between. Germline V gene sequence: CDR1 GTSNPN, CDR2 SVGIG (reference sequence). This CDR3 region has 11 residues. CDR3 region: CAWRGASEQFF. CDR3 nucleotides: TGTGCCTGGAGGGGGGCTAGTGAGCAGTTCTTC.

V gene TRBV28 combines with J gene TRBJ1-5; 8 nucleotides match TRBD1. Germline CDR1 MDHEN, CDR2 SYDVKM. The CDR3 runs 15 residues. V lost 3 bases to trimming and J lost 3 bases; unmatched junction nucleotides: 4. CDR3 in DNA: TGTGCCAGCAGTTTTGGACAGGGCGACAATCAGCCCCAGCATTTT. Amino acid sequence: CASSFGQGDNQPQHF.

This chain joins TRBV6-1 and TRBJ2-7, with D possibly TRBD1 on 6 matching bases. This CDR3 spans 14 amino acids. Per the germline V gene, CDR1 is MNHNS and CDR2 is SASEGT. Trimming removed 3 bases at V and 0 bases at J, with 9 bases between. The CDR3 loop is CASSDTGTSYEQYF. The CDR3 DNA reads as TGTGCCAGCAGTGATACAGGGACCTCCTACGAGCAGTACTTC.

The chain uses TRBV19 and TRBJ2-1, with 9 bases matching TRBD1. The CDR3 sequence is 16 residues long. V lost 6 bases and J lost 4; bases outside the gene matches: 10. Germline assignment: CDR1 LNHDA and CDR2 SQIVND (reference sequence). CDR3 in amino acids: CASRGPGTGYYNEQFF. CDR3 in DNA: TGTGCCAGTAGGGGACCCGGGACAGGGTATTACAATGAGCAGTTCTTC.

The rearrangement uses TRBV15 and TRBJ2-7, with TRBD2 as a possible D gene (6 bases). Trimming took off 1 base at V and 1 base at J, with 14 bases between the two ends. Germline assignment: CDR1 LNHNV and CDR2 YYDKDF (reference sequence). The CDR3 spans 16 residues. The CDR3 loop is CATSRVLSGGSYEQYF. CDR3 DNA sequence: TGTGCCACCAGCAGAGTACTTAGCGGAGGATCCTACGAGCAGTACTTC. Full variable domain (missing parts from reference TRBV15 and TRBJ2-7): DAMVIQNPRYQVTQFGKPVTLSCSQTLNHNVMYWYQQKSSQAPKLLFHYYDKDFNNEADTPDNFQSRRPNTSFCFLDIRSPGLGDTAMYLCATSRVLSGGSYEQYFGPGTRLTVT.

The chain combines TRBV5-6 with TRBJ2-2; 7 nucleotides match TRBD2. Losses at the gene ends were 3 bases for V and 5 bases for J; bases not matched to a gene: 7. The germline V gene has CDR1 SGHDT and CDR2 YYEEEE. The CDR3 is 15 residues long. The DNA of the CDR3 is TGTGCCAGCAGCTCACTAGCGCCTTATACCGGGGAGCTGTTTTTT. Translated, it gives CASSSLAPYTGELFF. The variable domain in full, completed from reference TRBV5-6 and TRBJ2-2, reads DAGVTQSPTHLIKTRGQQVTLRCSPKSGHDTVSWYQQALGQGPQFIFQYYEEEERQRGNFPDRFSGHQFPNYSSELNVNALLLGDSALYLCASSSLAPYTGELFFGEGSRLTVL.

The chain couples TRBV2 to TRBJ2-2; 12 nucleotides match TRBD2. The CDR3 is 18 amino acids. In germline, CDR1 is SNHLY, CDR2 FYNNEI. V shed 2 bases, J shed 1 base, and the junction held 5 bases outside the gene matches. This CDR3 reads CASSEWTSGTVNTGELFF. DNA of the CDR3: TGTGCCAGCAGTGAATGGACTAGCGGGACCGTGAACACCGGGGAGCTGTTTTTT.

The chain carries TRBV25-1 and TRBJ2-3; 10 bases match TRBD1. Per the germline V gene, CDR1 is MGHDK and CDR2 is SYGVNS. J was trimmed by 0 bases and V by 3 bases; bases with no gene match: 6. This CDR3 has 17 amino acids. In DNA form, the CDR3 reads TGTGCCAGCAGTGATAGAAAGGGACAGGGGAGCACAGATACGCAGTATTTT. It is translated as CASSDRKGQGSTDTQYF.

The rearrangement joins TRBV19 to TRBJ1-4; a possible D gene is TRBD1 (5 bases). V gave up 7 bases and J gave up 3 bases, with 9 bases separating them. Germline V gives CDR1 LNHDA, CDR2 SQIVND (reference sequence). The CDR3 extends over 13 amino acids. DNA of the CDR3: TGTGCCAGTACCAACAGGCCTAATGAAAAACTGTTTTTT. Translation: CASTNRPNEKLFF.

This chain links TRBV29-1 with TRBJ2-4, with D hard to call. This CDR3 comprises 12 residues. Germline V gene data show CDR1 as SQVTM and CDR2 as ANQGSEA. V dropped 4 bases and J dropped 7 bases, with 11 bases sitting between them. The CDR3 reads CSVGPHNNIQYF. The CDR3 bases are TGCAGCGTTGGGCCTCACAACAACATTCAGTACTTC.

The CDR3 DNA reads TGTGCCAGTTCGGTCGGGGTAGTGGGCAATCAGCCCCAGCATTTT. It translates to CASSVGVVGNQPQHF. J is TRBJ1-5 and V is TRBV28; D ambiguous. The CDR3 extends over 15 amino acids. Germline CDR1 MDHEN, CDR2 SYDVKM. The germline V and J ends were trimmed by 9 bases and 2 bases, with 17 bases remaining between them.

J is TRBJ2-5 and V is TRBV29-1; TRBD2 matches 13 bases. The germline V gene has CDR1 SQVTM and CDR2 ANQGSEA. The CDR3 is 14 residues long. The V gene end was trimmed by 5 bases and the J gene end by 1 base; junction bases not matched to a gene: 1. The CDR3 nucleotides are TGCAGCGTTCGACTAGCGGGGGGCCAAGAGACCCAGTACTTC. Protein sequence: CSVRLAGGQETQYF.

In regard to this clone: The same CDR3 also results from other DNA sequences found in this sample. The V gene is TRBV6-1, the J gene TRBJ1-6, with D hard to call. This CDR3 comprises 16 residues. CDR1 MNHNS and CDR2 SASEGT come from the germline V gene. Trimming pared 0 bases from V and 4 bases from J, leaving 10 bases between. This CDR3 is CASSEAQTLYNSPLHF. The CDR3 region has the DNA TGTGCCAGCAGTGAAGCCCAGACACTGTATAATTCACCCCTCCACTTT.

CDR3 region: CASSHRGRDYEQYF. The CDR3, as DNA: TGCGCCAGCAGCCACAGAGGCAGGGACTACGAGCAGTACTTC. The chain is built from TRBV4-3 and TRBJ2-7; D perhaps matches TRBD1 (5 bases). Trimming cost V 3 bases and J 3 bases, with 12 bases left between them. Germline V gives CDR1 LGHNA, CDR2 YSLEER. The CDR3 runs to 14 residues.

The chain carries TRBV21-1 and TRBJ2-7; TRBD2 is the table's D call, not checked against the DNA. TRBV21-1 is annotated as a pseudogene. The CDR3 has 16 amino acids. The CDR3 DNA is TGTGCCAGCAGCGACACCGTGCGGGGGGTCTCCTACGAGCAGTACTTC. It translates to CASSDTVRGVSYEQYF.

The CDR3 coding sequence is TGCAGTGCTACAGGGCAAGAGACCCAGTACTTC. Its translation: CSATGQETQYF. This chain joins TRBV20-1 and TRBJ2-5; D is perhaps TRBD1 (5 bases). The germline CDR1 and CDR2 sequences are DFQATT and SNEGSKA (reference sequence). Deletions cut 4 bases from V and 2 bases from J, with 5 bases between. CDR3 length equals 11 residues.

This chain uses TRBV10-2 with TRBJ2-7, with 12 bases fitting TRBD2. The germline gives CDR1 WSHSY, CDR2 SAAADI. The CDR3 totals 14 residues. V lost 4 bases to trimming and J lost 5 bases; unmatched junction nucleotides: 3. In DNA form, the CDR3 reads TGCGCCAGCAGTGCGTCTAGCGGGAGGGACGAGCAGTACTTC. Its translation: CASSASSGRDEQYF.

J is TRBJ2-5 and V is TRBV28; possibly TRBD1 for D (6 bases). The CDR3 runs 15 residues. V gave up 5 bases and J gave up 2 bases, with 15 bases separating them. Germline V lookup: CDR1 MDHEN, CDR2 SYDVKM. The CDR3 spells CASSPWEGGQETQYF. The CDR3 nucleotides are TGTGCCAGCAGTCCCTGGGAAGGGGGTCAAGAGACCCAGTACTTC.

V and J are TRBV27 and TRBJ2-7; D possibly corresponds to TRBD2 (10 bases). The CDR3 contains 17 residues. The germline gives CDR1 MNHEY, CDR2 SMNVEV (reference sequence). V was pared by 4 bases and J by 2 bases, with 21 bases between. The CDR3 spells CASSSGQGGLAAYEQYF. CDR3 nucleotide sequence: TGTGCCAGCAGTTCGGGACAGGGAGGACTAGCGGCCTACGAGCAGTACTTC.

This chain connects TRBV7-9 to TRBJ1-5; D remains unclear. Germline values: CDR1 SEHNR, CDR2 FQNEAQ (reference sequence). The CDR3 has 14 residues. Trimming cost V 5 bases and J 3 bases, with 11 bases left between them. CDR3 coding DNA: TGTGCCAGCAGCGGCGGCGGGTCCAATCAGCCCCAGCATTTT. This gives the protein CASSGGGSNQPQHF.

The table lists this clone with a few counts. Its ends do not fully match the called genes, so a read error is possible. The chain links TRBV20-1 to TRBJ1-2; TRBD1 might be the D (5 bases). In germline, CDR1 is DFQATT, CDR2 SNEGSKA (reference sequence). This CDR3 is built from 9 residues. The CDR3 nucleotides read TGCAGTGCTAGTCAGGGCCGCTCCTTC. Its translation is CSASQGRSF.

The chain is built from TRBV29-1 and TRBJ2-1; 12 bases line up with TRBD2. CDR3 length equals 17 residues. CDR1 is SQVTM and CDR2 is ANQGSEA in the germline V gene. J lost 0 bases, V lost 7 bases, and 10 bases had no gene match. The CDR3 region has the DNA TGCAGCGCCTGGACTAGCGGGACCCCCCGCTCCTACAATGAGCAGTTCTTC. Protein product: CSAWTSGTPRSYNEQFF.

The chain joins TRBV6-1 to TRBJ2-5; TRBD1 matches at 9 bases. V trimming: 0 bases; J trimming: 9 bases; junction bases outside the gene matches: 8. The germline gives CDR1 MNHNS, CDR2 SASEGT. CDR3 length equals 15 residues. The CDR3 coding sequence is TGTGCCAGCAGTGAAGCGCATCGGGACAGGGCGGCCCAGTACTTC. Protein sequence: CASSEAHRDRAAQYF.

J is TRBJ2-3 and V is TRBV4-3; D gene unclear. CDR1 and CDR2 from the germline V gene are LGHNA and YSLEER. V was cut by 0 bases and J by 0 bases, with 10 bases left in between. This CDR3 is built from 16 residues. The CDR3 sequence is CASSQDYRTSTDTQYF. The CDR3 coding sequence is TGCGCCAGCAGCCAAGATTACCGAACTAGCACAGATACGCAGTATTTT.

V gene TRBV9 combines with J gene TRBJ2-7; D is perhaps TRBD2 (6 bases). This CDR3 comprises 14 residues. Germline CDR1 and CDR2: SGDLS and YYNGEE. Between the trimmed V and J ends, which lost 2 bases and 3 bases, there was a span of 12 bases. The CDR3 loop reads CASSVLAKDYEQYF. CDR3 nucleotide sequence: TGTGCCAGCAGCGTGCTAGCGAAAGACTACGAGCAGTACTTC.